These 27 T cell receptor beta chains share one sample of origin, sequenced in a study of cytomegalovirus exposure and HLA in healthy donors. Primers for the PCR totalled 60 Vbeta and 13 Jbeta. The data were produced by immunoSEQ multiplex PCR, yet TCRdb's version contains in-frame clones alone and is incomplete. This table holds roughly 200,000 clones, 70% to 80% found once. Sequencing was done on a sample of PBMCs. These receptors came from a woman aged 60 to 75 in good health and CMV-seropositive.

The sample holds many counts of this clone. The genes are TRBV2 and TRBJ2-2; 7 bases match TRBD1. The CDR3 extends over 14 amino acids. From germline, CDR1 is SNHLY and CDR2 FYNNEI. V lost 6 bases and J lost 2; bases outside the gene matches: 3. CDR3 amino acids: CASRGTENTGELFF. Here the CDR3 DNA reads TGTGCCAGCAGAGGGACAGAAAACACCGGGGAGCTGTTTTTT.

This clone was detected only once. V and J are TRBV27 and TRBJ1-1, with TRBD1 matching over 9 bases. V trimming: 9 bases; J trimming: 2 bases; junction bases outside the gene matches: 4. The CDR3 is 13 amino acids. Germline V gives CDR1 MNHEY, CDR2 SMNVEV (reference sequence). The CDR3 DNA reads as TGTGCCAGTGGACAGGGGATTAACACTGAAGCTTTCTTT. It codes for CASGQGINTEAFF.

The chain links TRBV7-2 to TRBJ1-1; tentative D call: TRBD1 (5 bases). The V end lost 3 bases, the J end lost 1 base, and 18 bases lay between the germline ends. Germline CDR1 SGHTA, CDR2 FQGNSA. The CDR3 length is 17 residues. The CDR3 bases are TGTGCCAGCAGCTTCCGCTTGGGGGGAAAGGGGAACACTGAAGCTTTCTTT. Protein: CASSFRLGGKGNTEAFF.

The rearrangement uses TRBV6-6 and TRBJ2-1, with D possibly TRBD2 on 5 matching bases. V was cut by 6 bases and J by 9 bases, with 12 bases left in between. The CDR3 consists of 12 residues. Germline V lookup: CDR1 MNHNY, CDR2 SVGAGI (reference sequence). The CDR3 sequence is CASSARGSEQFF. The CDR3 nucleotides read TGTGCCAGCAGCGCTCGAGGGAGTGAGCAGTTCTTC.

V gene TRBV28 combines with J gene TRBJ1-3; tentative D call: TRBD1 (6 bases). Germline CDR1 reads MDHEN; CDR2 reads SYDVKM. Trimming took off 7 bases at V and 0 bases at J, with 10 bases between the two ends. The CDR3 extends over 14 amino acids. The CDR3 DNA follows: TGTGCCAGCATAGACAGGCTCTCTGGAAACACCATATATTTT. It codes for CASIDRLSGNTIYF.

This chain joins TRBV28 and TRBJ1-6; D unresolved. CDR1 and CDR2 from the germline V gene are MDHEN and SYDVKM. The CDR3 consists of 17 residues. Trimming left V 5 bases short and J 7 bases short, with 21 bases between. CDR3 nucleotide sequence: TGTGCCAGCAGTCGACGGACTTGGCGATCTCGCAATTCACCCCTCCACTTT. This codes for CASSRRTWRSRNSPLHF.

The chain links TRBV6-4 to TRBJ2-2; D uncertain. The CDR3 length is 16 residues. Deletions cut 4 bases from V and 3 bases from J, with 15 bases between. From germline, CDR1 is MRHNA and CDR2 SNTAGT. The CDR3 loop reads CASSAENRPHTGELFF. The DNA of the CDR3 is TGTGCCAGCAGTGCGGAGAACCGGCCGCACACCGGGGAGCTGTTTTTT.

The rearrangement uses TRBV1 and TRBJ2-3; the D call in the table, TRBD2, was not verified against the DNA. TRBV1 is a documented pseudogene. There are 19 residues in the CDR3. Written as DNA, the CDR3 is TGCACCAGCAGCTCACGACAGCCGACTAGCGGGTCTAGCACAGATACGCAGTATTTT. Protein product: CTSSSRQPTSGSSTDTQYF.

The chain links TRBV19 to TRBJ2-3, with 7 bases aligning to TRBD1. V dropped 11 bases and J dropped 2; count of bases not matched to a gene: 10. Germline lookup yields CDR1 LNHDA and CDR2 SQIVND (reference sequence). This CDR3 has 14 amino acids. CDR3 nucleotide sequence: TGTGCCTCCTCTGACAGGGCCTTCACAGATACGCAGTATTTT. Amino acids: CASSDRAFTDTQYF. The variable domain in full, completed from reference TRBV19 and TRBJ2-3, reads DGGITQSPKYLFRKEGQNVTLSCEQNLNHDAMYWYRQDPGQGLRLIYYSQIVNDFQKGDIAEGYSVSREKKESFPLTVTSAQKNPTAFYLCASSDRAFTDTQYFGPGTRLTVL.

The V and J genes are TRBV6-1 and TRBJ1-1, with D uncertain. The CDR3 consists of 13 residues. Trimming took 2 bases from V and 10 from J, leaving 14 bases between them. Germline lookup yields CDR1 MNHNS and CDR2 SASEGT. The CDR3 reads CASSESLLARAFF. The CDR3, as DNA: TGTGCCAGCAGTGAAAGCCTCTTAGCTCGAGCTTTCTTT.

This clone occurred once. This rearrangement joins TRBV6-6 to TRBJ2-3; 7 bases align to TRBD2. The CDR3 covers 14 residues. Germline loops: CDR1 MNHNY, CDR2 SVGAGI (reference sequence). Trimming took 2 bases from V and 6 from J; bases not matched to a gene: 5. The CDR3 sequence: CASSYQSGDDTQYF. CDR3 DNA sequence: TGTGCCAGCAGTTACCAAAGCGGGGACGATACGCAGTATTTT.

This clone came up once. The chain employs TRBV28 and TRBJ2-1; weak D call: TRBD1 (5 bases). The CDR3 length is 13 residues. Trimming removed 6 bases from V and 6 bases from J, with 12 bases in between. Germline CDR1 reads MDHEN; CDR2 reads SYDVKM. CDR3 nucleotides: TGTGCCAGCAGGCGGCAGGGCGGCAATGAGCAGTTCTTC. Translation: CASRRQGGNEQFF.

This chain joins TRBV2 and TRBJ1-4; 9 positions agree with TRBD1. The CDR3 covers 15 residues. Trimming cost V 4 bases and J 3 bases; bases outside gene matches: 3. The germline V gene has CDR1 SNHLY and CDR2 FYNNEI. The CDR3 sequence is CASSGDRVPNEKLFF. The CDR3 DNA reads TGTGCCAGCAGTGGGGACAGGGTTCCTAATGAAAAACTGTTTTTT.

CDR3 loop: CASSSGLGYEQYF. The CDR3 DNA reads TGTGCCAGCAGTTCCGGACTAGGGTACGAGCAGTACTTC. The chain links TRBV5-4 to TRBJ2-7; 7 bases map to TRBD2. The CDR3 covers 13 residues. With V trimmed by 5 bases and J by 4 bases, 6 bases remained unmatched. Germline V lookup: CDR1 SGHNT, CDR2 YYREEE (reference sequence).

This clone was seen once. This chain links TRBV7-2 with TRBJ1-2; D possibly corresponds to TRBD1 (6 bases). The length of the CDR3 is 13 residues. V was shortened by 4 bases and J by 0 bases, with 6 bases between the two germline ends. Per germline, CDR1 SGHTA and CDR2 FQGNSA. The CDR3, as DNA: TGTGCCAGCAGCTGGGACACTAACTATGGCTACACCTTC. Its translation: CASSWDTNYGYTF.

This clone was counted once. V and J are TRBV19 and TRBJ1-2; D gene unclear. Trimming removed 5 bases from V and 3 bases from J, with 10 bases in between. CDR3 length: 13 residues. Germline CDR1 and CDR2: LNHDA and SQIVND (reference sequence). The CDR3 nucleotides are TGTGCCAGTAGTGATGAGGCCGACTATGGCTACACCTTC. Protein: CASSDEADYGYTF.

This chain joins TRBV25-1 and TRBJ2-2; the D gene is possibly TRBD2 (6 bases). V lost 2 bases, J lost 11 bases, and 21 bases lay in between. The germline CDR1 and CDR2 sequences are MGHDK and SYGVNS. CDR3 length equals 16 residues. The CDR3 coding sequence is TGTGCCAGCAGTGAAGGCGGGTCTGCCTGGGCGGGAGAGCTGTTTTTT. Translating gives CASSEGGSAWAGELFF.

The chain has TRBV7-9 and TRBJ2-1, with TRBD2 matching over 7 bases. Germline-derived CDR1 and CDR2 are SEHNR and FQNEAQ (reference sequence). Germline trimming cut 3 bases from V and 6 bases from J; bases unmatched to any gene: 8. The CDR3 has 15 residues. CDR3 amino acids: CASSFGGSLSNEQFF. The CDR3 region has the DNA TGTGCCAGCAGCTTCGGGGGGTCTCTCTCCAATGAGCAGTTCTTC.

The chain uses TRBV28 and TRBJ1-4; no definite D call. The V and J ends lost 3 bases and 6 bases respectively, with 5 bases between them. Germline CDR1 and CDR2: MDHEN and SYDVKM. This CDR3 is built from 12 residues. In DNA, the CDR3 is TGTGCCAGCAGTTTGCGGCATGAAAAACTGTTTTTT. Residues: CASSLRHEKLFF.

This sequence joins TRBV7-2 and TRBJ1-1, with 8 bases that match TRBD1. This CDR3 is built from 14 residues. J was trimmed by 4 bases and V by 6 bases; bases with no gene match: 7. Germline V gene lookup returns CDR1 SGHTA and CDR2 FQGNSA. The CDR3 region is CASRTGDLVTEAFF. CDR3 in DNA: TGTGCCAGCAGGACAGGGGATCTGGTCACTGAAGCTTTCTTT.

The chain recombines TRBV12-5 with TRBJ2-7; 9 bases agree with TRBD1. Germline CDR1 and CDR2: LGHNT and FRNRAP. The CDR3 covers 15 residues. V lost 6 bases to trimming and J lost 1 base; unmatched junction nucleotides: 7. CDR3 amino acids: CASGPGTGHSYEQYF. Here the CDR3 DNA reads TGTGCTAGTGGACCCGGGACAGGGCATTCCTACGAGCAGTACTTC.

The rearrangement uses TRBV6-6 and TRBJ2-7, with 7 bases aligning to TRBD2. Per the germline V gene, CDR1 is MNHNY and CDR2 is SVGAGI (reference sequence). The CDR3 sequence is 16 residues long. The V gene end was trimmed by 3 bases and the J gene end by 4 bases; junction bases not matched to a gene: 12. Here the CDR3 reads CASSYGRGPGGYEQYF. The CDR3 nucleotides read TGTGCCAGCAGTTATGGTCGGGGTCCGGGGGGTTACGAGCAGTACTTC.

The CDR3 loop reads CASSPRQVSYGYTF. The CDR3 coding sequence is TGCGCCAGCAGCCCGAGACAGGTCTCCTATGGCTACACCTTC. The chain links TRBV5-1 to TRBJ1-2; the D gene is possibly TRBD1 (6 bases). Germline-derived CDR1 and CDR2 are SGHRS and YFSETQ. This CDR3 comprises 14 residues. Trimming took off 4 bases at V and 4 bases at J, with 14 bases between the two ends.

This chain's CDR3 is CASTLLRTGSDEQFF. DNA of the CDR3: TGTGCCAGCACCTTATTACGGACAGGGTCGGATGAGCAGTTCTTC. This chain uses TRBV27 with TRBJ2-1; 8 positions match TRBD1. Germline V gene lookup returns CDR1 MNHEY and CDR2 SMNVEV (reference sequence). J gave up 8 bases and V 7 bases, and 13 bases lay outside the gene matches. The CDR3 spans 15 residues.

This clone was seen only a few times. CDR3 coding DNA: TGCGCCAGCAGCCTCAGGGGAACAGGGGTCCCCTACAATGAGCAGTTCTTC. This translates into CASSLRGTGVPYNEQFF. The J gene is TRBJ2-1, the V gene TRBV5-1; 7 bases line up with TRBD1. With 4 bases clipped from V and 2 bases from J, the junction kept 12 bases outside the gene matches. From germline, CDR1 is SGHRS and CDR2 YFSETQ. This CDR3 has 17 amino acids. The full variable domain, completed using reference TRBV5-1 and TRBJ2-1, is KAGVTQTPRYLIKTRGQQVTLSCSPISGHRSVSWYQQTPGQGLQFLFEYFSETQRNKGNFPGRFSGRQFSNSRSEMNVSTLELGDSALYLCASSLRGTGVPYNEQFFGPGTRLTVL.

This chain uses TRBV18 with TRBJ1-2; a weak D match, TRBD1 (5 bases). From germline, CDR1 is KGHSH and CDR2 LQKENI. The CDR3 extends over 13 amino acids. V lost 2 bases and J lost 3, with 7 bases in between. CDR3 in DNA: TGTGCCAGCTCACCAAGCAGGGACTATGGCTACACCTTC. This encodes CASSPSRDYGYTF.

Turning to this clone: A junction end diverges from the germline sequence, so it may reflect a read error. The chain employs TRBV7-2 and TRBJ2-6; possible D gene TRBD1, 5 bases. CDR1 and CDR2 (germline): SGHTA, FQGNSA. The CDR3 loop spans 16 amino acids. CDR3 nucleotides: TGTGCCAGCAGCTTGAGACAGCACTCTGGGGCCAACGGCCTGACTTTC. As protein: CASSLRQHSGANGLTF.